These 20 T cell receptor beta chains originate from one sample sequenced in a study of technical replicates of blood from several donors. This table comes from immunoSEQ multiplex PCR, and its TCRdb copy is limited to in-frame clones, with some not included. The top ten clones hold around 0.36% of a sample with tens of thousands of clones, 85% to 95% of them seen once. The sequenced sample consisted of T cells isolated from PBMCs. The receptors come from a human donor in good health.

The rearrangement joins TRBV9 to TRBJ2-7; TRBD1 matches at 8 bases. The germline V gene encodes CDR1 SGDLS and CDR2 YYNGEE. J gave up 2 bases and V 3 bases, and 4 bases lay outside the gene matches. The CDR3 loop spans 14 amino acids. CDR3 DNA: TGTGCCAGCAGCGCAACAGGGGGACCCTACGAGCAGTACTTC. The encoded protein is CASSATGGPYEQYF.

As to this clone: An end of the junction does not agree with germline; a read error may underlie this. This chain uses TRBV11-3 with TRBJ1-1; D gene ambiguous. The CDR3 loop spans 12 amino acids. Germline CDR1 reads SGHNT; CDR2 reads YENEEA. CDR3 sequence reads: CASSYSGGNVSF. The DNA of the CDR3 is TGTGCCAGCAGCTACTCGGGCGGGAACGTATCCTTT.

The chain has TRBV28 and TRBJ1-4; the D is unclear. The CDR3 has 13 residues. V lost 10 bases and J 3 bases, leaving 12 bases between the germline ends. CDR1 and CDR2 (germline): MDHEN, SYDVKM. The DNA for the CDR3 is TGTGCCACTATCTCGGGTCCTAATGAAAAACTGTTTTTT. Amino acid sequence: CATISGPNEKLFF.

CDR3 coding DNA: TGTGCCAGTAGGCTCCAGGGCTCCAACACCGGGGAGCTGTTTTTT. Its protein product is CASRLQGSNTGELFF. This rearrangement joins TRBV19 to TRBJ2-2, with D possibly TRBD1 on 5 matching bases. CDR1 is LNHDA and CDR2 is SQIVND in the germline V gene (reference sequence). Between the trimmed V and J ends, which lost 6 bases and 2 bases, there was a span of 13 bases. The CDR3 covers 15 residues.

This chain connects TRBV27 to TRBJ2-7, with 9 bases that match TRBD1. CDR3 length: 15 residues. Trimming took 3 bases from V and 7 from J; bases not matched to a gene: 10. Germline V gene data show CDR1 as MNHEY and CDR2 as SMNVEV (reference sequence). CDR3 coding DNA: TGTGCCAGCAGTTTGTACCGGGACAGGGTGAGTGAGCAGTACTTC. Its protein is CASSLYRDRVSEQYF.

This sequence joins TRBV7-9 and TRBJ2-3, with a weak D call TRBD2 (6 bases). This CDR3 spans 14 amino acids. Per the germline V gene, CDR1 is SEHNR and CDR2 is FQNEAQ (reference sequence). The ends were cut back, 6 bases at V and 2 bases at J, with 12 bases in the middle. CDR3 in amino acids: CASRQAGYTDTQYF. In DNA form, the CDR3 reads TGTGCCAGCAGACAAGCGGGCTACACAGATACGCAGTATTTT.

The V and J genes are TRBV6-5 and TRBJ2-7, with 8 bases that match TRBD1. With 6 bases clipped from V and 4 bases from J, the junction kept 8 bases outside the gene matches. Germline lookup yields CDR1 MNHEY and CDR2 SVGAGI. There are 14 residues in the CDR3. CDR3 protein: CASSPDRGGYEQYF. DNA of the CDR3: TGTGCCAGCAGCCCCGACAGGGGAGGTTACGAGCAGTACTTC.

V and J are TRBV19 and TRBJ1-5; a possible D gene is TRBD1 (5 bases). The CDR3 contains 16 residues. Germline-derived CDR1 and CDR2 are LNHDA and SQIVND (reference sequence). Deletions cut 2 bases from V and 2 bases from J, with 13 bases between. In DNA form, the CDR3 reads TGTGCCAGTAGTATAAGTGACAGCCCTCGCAATCAGCCCCAGCATTTT. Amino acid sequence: CASSISDSPRNQPQHF.

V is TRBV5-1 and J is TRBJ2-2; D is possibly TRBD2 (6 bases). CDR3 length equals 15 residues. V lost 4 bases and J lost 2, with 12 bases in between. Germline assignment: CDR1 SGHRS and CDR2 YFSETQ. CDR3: CASSPSGHNTGELFF. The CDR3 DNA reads TGCGCCAGCAGCCCCAGCGGGCACAACACCGGGGAGCTGTTTTTT.

The CDR3 DNA follows: TGTGCCAGCAGTTTATTTCAGGGAATAGGGAATGAGCAGTTCTTC. It translates to CASSLFQGIGNEQFF. This sequence joins TRBV27 and TRBJ2-1, with a weak D call TRBD1 (5 bases). Trimming removed 1 base from V and 7 bases from J, with 14 bases in between. The CDR3 runs to 15 residues. In germline, CDR1 is MNHEY, CDR2 SMNVEV (reference sequence).

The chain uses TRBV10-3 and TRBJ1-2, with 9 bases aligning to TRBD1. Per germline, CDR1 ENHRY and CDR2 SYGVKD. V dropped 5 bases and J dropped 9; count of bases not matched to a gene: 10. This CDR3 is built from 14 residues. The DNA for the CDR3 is TGTGCCATCAGTCCCGGGACAGGGAGAAATAGCTACACCTTC. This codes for CAISPGTGRNSYTF.

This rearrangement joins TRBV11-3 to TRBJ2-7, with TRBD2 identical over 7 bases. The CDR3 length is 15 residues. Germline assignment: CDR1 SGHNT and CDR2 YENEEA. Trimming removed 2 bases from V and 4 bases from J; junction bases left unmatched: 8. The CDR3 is CASSLMEPGGYEQYF. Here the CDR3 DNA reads TGTGCCAGCAGCTTAATGGAGCCGGGGGGTTACGAGCAGTACTTC.

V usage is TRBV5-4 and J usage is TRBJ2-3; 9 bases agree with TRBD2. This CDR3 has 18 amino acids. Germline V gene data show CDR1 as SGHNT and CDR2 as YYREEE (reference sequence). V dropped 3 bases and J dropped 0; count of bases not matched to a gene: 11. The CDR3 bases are TGTGCCAGCAGCTGGGAGACTAGCGGATCCTCTAGCACAGATACGCAGTATTTT. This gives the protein CASSWETSGSSSTDTQYF.

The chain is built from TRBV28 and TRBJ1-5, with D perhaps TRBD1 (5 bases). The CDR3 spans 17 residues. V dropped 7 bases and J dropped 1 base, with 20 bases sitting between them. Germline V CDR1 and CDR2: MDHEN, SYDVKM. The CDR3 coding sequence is TGTGCCAGCATATCCCTGGGCGGGGGGGGGAGCAATCAGCCCCAGCATTTT. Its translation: CASISLGGGGSNQPQHF.

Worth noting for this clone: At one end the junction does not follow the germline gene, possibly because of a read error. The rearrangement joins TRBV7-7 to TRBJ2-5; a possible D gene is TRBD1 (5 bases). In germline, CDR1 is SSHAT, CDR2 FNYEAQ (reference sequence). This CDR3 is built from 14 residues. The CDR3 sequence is CASSSATDQETQYF. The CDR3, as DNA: TGTGCTAGCAGCTCTGCGACAGACCAAGAGACCCAGTACTTC.

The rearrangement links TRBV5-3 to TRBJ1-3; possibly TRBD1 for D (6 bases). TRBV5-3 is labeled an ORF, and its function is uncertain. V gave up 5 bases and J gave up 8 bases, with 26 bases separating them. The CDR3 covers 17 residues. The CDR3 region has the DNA TGTGCCAGAAGAAAGGTTCCTCGGGACACCCCATTCGACACCATATATTTT. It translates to CARRKVPRDTPFDTIYF.

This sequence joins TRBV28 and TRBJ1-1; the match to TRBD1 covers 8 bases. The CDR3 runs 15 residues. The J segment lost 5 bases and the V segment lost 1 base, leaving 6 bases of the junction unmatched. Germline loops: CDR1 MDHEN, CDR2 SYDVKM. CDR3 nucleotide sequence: TGTGCCAGCAGTTTATATGTCAGGGGGCAAACTGAAGCTTTCTTT. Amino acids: CASSLYVRGQTEAFF.

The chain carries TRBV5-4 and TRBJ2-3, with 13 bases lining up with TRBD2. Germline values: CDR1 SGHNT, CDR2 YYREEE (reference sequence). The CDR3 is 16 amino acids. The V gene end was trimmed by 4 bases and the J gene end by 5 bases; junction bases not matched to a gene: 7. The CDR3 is CASSPGLAGRIDTQYF. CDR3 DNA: TGTGCCAGCAGCCCGGGACTAGCGGGAAGGATAGATACGCAGTATTTT.

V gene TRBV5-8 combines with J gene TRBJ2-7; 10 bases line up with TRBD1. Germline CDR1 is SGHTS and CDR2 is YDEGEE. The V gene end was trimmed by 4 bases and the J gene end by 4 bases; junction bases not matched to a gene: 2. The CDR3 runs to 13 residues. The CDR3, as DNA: TGTGCCAGCAGCCCGGACAGGGGGTACGAGCAGTACTTC. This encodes CASSPDRGYEQYF.

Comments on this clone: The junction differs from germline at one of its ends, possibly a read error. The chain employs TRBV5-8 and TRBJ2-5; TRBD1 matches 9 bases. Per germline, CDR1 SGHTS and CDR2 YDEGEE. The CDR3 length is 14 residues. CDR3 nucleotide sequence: TGTGCCAGCAGTTTGGACAGGGGTGGCGAGACCCAGTACTTC. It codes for CASSLDRGGETQYF.